The entry below describes one T cell receptor beta chain. Antigen unknown. The data were obtained in a study of shared clonotypes between healthy human individuals. Study-level results: Represented genetic and exposure-history diversity was restricted by having few donors. Clonotypes shared by all four sorted-subset donors had higher generation probabilities than non-shared clonotypes.

CD4+ cells underwent separation, giving CD45RA+ naive and CD45RA-negative memory subsets. Repertoires were generated with immunoSEQ multiplex PCR, while TCRdb's copy carries only in-frame clones and drops some. The table includes a few million clones, approximately 90% detected once. This receptor was taken from a man aged 18-30 years in good health. Some clones in this sample may be carry-over from other donors' samples. The sample taken for sequencing was naive CD4+ T cells from PBMCs. Noted subset: CD45RA+ positively selected.

CDR3 residues: CASSLLPLAGTGANEAFF. In DNA, the CDR3 is TGTGCCAGCAGCTTATTACCCCTCGCTGGGACAGGGGCCAATGAAGCTTTCTTT. The V call is TRBV7-3, the J call TRBJ1-1; TRBD1 matches at 10 bases. Per the germline V gene, CDR1 is SGHTA and CDR2 is FQGTGA. CDR3 size: 18 residues. After removal of 2 bases from V and 7 bases from J, the junction contained 16 bases not matched to a gene.